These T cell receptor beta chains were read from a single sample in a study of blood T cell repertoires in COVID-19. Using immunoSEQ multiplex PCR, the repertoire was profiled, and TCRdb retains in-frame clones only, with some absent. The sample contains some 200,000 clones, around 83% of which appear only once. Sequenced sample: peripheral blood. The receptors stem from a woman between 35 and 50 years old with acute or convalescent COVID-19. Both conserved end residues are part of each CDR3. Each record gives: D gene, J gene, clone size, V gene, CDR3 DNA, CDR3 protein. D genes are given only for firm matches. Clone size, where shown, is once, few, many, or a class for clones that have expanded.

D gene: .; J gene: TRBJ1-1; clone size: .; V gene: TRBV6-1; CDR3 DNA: TGTGCCAGCAGTGAGGAGGGGCAGGGGAGGGTGGGAAACACTGAAGCTTTCTTT; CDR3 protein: CASSEEGQGRVGNTEAFF
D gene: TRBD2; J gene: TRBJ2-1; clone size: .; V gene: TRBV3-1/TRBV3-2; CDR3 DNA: TGTGCCAGCAGCAGGACTAGCGGGTACTACAATGAGCAGTTCTTC; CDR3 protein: CASSRTSGYYNEQFF
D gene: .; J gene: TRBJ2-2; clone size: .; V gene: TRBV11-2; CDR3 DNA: TGTGCCAGCAGCTTAAGGAGGGACGGGGAGCTGTTTTTT; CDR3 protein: CASSLRRDGELFF
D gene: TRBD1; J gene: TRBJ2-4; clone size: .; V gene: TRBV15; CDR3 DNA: TGTGCCACCAGCAGAGAACTTGGACAGGGCAAAAACATTCAGTACTTC; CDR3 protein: CATSRELGQGKNIQYF
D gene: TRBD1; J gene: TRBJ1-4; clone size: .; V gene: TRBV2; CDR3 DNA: TGTGCCAGCAGTGAACAGGGACAGACCAATGAAAAACTGTTTTTT; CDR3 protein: CASSEQGQTNEKLFF
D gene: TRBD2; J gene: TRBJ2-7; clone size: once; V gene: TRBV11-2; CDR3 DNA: TGTGCCAGCAGCTTATGGCTAGCGGGAGGCTCGGACGAGCAGTACTTC; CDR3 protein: CASSLWLAGGSDEQYF
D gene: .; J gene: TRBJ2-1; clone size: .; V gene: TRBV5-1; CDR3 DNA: TGCGCCAGCAGCTTGGGGGTTAACAGTGGGAATGAGCAGTTCTTC; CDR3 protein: CASSLGVNSGNEQFF
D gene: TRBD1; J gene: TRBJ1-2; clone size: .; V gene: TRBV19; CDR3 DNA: TGTGCCAGTAGTCTCATCCGGGACAGCAGCTATGGCTACACCTTC; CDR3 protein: CASSLIRDSSYGYTF
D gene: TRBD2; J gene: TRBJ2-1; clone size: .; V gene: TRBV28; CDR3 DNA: TGTGCCAGCAGTCCGACGGCCAGCGGGAACAATGAGCAGTTCTTC; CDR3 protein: CASSPTASGNNEQFF
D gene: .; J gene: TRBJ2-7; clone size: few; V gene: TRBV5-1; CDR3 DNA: TGCGCCAGCAGCTTGGAGGGGTGGACATCCACCTACGAGCAGTACTTC; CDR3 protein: CASSLEGWTSTYEQYF
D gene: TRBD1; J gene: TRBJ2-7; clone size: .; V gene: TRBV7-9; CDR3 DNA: TGTGCTTTCGTCCCTTTGACAGGGGTCTCCTACGAGCAGTACTTC; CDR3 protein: CAFVPLTGVSYEQYF
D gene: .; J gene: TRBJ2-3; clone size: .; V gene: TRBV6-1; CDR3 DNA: TGTGCCAGCAGTGAACGAGCCCTCTTGAGGGCAGATACGCAGTATTTT; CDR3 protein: CASSERALLRADTQYF
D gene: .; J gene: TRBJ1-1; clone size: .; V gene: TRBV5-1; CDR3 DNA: TGCGCCAGCAGCTCCGGTTCCTGGAGGACGAACACTGAAGCTTTCTTT; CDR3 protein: CASSSGSWRTNTEAFF
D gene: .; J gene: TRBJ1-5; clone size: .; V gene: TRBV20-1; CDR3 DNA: TGCAGTGCTAGTATACCGACAGGAGACAATCAGCCCCAGCATTTT; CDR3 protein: CSASIPTGDNQPQHF
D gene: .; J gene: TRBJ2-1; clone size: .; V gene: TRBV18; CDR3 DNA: TGTGCCAGCTCACCAATGGGGGAGGAGGATGAGCAGTTCTTC; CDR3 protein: CASSPMGEEDEQFF
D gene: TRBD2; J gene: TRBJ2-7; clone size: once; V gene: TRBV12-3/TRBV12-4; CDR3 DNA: TGTGCCAGCAAAATAGCGGGAGGGCGCGAGCAGTACTTC; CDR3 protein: CASKIAGGREQYF
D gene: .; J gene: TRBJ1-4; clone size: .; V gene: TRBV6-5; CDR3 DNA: TGTGCCAGCATGGAACAGAACTTTGAAAAACTGTTTTTT; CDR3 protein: CASMEQNFEKLFF
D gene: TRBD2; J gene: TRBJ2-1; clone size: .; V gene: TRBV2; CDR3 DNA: TGTGCCAGCAGTGGGGACACTCTGCGGGAGGTTGAGCAGTTCTTC; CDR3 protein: CASSGDTLREVEQFF
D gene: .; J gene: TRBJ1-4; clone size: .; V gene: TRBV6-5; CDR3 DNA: TGTGCCAGCCCCAAACCGGGGAACGAAAAACTGTTTTTT; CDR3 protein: CASPKPGNEKLFF
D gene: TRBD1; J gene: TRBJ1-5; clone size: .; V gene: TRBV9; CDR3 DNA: TGTGCCAGCAGCCGAGGGACAGAGAACAATCAGCCCCAGCATTTT; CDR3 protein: CASSRGTENNQPQHF
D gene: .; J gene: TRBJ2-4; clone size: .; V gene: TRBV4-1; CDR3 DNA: TGCGCCAGCAGCCAAGGGAGAGCGGCGGGGCCCAAAAACATTCAGTACTTC; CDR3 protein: CASSQGRAAGPKNIQYF
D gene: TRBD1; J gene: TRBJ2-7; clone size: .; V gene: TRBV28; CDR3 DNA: TGTGCCAGCAGTTTCTGGGACAGCACCTACGAGCAGTACTTC; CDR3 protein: CASSFWDSTYEQYF
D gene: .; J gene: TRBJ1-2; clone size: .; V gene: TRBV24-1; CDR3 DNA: TGTGCCACCAGTGATCCGGGCCAGGGGTGGTATGGCTACACCTTC; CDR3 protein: CATSDPGQGWYGYTF
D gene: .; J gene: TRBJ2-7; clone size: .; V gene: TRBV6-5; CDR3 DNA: TGTGCCAGCAGACCTTCCACCGGTCTTACCTACGAGCAGTACTTC; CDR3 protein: CASRPSTGLTYEQYF
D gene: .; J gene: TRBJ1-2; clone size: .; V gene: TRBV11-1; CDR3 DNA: TGTGCCAGCAGCTTAGAAGCAGGTGGCTACACCTTC; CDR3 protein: CASSLEAGGYTF
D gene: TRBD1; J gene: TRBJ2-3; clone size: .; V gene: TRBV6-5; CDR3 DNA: TGTGCCAGCAGCTACCGGGACAGACGCACAGATACGCAGTATTTT; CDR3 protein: CASSYRDRRTDTQYF
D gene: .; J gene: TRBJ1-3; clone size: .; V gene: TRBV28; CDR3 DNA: TGTGCCAGCAGTCCCGGCGGGACCTCTGGAAACACCATATATTTT; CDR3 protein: CASSPGGTSGNTIYF
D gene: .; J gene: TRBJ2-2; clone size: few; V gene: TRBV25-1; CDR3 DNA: TGTGCCAGCAGTGATGACACATTCCTCAACACCGGGGAGCTGTTTTTT; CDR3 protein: CASSDDTFLNTGELFF
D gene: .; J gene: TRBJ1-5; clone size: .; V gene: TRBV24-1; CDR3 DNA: TGTGCCACCAGTGATTTGGGCGGGGAGGGTGGCAATCAGCCCCAGCATTTT; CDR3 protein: CATSDLGGEGGNQPQHF
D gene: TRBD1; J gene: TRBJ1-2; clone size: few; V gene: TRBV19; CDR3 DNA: TGTGCCAGCTCGGACAGGGACTATGGCTACACCTTC; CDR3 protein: CASSDRDYGYTF
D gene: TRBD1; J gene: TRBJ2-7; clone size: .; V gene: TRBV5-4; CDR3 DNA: TGTGCCAGCAGCTTGGGGGACAGGGGGCATGGCTCCTACGAGCAGTACTTC; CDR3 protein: CASSLGDRGHGSYEQYF
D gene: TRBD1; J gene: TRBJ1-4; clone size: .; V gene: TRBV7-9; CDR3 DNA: TGTGCCAGCAGCCTTGGACAGGGAGAAAAACTGTTTTTT; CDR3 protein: CASSLGQGEKLFF
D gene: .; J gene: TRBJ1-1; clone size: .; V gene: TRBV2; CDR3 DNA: TGTGCCAGCAGGACAGATTTAGCTGAAGCTTTCTTT; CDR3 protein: CASRTDLAEAFF
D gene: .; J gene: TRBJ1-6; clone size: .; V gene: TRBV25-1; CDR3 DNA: TGTGCCAGCAGTGAATTAGGGCAGGGCGGTTCACCCCTCCACTTT; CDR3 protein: CASSELGQGGSPLHF
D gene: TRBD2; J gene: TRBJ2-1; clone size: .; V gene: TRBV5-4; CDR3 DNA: TGTGCCAGCAGCTTGGGGGCTTTAGCGGGAGGGCCCTACAATGAGCAGTTCTTC; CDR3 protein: CASSLGALAGGPYNEQFF
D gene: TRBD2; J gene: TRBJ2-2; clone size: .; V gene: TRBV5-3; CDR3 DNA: TGTGCCAGAAGCGAGAAACTAGCGGGGGGGCCGGTATCATCTCCCGGGGAGCTGTTTTTT; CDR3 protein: CARSEKLAGGPVSSPGELFF
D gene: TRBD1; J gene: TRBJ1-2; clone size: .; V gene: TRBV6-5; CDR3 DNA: TGTGCCAGCAGTTTCGGGACAGGGGACGGCTACACCTTC; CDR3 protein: CASSFGTGDGYTF
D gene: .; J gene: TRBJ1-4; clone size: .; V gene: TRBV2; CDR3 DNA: TGTGCCAGCCTAAAGACAGGAGTAGGTGAAAAACTGTTTTTT; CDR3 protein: CASLKTGVGEKLFF
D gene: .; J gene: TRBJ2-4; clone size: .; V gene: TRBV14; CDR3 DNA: TGTGCCAGCAGCCAAGATCTCGAGGACATTCAGTACTTC; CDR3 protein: CASSQDLEDIQYF
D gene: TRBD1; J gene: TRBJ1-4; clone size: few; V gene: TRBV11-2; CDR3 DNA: TGTGCCAGCAGCTTAGGACAGGGCTACGAAAAACTGTTTTTT; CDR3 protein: CASSLGQGYEKLFF
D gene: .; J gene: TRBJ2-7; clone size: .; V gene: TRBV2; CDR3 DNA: TGTGCCAGCAGTTACTCCTACGAGCAGTACTTC; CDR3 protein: CASSYSYEQYF
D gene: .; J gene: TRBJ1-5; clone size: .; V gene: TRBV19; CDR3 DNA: TGTGCCAGCCGAAACCCCCCCGATCGAGCCCAGCATTTT; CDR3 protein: CASRNPPDRAQHF
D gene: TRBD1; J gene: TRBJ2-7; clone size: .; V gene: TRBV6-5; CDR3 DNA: TGTGCCAGCAGTACAGGGGGGACAGGCCGCTACGAGCAGTACTTC; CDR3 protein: CASSTGGTGRYEQYF
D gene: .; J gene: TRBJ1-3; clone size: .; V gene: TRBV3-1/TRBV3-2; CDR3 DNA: TGTGCCAGCAGCCAAGTCAGCTCTGGAAACACCATATATTTT; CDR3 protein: CASSQVSSGNTIYF
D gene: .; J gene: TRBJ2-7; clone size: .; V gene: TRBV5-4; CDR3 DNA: TGTGCCAGCAGCGCCATCAGTTCGGGGTCCCACGAGCAGTACTTC; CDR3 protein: CASSAISSGSHEQYF
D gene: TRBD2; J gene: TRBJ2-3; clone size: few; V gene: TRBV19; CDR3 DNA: TGTGCCAGTAGGCTTCTAGCGGGAGACACAGATACGCAGTATTTT; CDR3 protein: CASRLLAGDTDTQYF
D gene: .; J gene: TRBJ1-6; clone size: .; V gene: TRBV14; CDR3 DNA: TGTGCCAGCAGCCAACAGGGAAGCTCCTATAATTCACCCCTCCACTTT; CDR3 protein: CASSQQGSSYNSPLHF
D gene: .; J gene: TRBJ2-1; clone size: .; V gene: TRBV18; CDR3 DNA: TGTGCCAGCTCACCACAGGGGGCCTACAATGAGCAGTTCTTC; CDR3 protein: CASSPQGAYNEQFF
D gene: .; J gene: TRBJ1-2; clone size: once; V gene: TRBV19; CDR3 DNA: TGTGCCAGTAGGGTCCCAGGGGAGGGATGGAGGCGGCATGGCTACACCTTC; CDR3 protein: CASRVPGEGWRRHGYTF
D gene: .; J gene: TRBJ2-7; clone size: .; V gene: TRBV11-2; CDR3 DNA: TGTGCCAGCAGCTTAGTCCTAGTCGAGCAGTACTTC; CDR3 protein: CASSLVLVEQYF
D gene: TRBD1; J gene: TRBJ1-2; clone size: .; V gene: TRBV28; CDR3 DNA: TGTGCCAGTCTGACACAGGGGGCCTTACACTATGGCTACACCTTC; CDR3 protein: CASLTQGALHYGYTF
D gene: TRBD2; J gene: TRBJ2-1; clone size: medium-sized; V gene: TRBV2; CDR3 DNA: TGTGCCAGCAGTGATCCGCGGGGGGGCTACAATGAGCAGTTCTTC; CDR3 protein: CASSDPRGGYNEQFF
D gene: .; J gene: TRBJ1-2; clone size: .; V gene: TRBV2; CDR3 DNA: TGTGCCAGCATCTCCACGGGTGGCGGCACCTTC; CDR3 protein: CASISTGGGTF
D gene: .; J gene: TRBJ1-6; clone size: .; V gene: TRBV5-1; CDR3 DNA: TGCGCCAGCAGCTTGCTAGGGGGAATTTATAATTCACCCCTCCACTTT; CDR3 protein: CASSLLGGIYNSPLHF
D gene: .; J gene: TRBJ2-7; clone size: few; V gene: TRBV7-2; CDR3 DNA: TGTGCCAGCAGCATCAACCGGTACGAGCAGTACTTC; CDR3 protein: CASSINRYEQYF
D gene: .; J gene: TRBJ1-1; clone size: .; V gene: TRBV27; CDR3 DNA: TGTGCCAGCAGTTTATTATCCCGGACAAGACATGAAGCTTTCTTT; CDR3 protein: CASSLLSRTRHEAFF